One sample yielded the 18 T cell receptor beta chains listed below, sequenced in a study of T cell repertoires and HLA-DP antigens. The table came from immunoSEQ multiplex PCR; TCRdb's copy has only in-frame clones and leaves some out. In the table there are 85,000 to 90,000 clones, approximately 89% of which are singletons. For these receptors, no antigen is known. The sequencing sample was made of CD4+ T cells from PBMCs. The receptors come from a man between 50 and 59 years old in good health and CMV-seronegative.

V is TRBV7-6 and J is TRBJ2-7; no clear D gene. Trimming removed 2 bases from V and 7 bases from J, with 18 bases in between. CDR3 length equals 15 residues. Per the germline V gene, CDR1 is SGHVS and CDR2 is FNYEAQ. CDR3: CASSLRVGRSGEQYF. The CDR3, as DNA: TGTGCCAGCAGCTTAAGGGTCGGAAGGTCCGGGGAGCAGTACTTC.

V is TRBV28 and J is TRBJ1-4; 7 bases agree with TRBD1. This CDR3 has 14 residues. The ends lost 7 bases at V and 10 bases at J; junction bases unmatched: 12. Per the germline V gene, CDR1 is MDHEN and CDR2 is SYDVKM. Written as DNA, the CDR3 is TGTGCCAGCATTCCTGTGACAGGGACCGGAAAACTGTTTTTT. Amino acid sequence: CASIPVTGTGKLFF.

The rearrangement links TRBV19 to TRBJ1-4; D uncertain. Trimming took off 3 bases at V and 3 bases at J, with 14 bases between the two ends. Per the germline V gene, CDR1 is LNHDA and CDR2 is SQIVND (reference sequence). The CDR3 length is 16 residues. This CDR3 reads CASSMSAVLSNEKLFF. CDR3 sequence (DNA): TGTGCCAGTAGTATGTCAGCGGTACTATCTAATGAAAAACTGTTTTTT.

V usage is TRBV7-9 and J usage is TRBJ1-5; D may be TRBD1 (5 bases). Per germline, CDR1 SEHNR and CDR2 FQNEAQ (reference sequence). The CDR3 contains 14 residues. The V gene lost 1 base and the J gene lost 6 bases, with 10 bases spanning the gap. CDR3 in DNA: TGTGCCAGCAGCTTAGGAGGGACCGGTCAGCCCCAGCATTTT. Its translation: CASSLGGTGQPQHF.

CDR3 sequence reads: CASSINGGGGGYTF. CDR3 bases: TGTGCCAGTAGTATAAATGGAGGGGGTGGTGGCTACACCTTC. The V and J genes are TRBV19 and TRBJ1-2; D might be TRBD1 (6 bases). With 2 bases removed from V and 7 bases from J, the gap between germline ends came to 14 bases. This CDR3 has 14 amino acids. Germline V gene sequence: CDR1 LNHDA, CDR2 SQIVND (reference sequence). Full variable domain (outside the CDR3, taken from reference TRBV19 and TRBJ1-2): DGGITQSPKYLFRKEGQNVTLSCEQNLNHDAMYWYRQDPGQGLRLIYYSQIVNDFQKGDIAEGYSVSREKKESFPLTVTSAQKNPTAFYLCASSINGGGGGYTFGSGTRLTVV.

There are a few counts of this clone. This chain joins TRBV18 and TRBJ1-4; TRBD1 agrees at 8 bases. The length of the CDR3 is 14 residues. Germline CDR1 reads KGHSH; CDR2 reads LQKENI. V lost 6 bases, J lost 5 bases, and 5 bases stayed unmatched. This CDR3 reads CASSPDRGNEKLFF. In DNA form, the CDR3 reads TGTGCCAGCTCTCCCGACAGGGGAAATGAAAAACTGTTTTTT.

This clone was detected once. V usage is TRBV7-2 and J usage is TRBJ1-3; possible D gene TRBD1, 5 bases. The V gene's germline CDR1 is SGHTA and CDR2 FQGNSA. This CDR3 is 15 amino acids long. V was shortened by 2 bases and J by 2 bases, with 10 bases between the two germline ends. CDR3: CASSLQGRTGNTIYF. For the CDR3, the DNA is TGTGCCAGCAGCTTACAGGGAAGGACTGGAAACACCATATATTTT.

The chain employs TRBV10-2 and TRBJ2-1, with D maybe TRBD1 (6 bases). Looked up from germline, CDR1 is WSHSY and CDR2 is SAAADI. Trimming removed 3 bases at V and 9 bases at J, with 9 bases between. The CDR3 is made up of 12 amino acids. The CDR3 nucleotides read TGCGCCAGCAGTGAACAGGGCGGTGAGCAGTTCTTC. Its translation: CASSEQGGEQFF.

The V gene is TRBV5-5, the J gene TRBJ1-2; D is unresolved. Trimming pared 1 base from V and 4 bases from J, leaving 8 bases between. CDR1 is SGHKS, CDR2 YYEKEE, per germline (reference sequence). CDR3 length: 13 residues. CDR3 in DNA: TGTGCCAGCAGCTTGCAAGGGATCTATGGCTACACCTTC. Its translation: CASSLQGIYGYTF.

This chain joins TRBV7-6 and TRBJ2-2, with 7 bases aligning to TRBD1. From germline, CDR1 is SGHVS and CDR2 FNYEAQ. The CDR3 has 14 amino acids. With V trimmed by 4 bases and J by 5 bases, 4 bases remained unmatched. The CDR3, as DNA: TGTGCCAGCAGCTCGGACAGGAGTACCGGGGAGCTGTTTTTT. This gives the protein CASSSDRSTGELFF.

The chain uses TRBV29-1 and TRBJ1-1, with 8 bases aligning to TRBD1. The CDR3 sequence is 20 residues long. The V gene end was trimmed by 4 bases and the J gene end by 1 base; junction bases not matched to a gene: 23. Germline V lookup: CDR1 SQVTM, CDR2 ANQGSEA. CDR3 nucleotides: TGCAGCGTTGCAGGGACAGGATTCTCCTACCGTTTCTCGTCGAACACTGAAGCTTTCTTT. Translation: CSVAGTGFSYRFSSNTEAFF. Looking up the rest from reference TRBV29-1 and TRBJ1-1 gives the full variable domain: SAVISQKPSRDICQRGTSLTIQCQVDSQVTMMFWYRQQPGQSLTLIATANQGSEATYESGFVIDKFPISRPNLTFSTLTVSNMSPEDSSIYLCSVAGTGFSYRFSSNTEAFFGQGTRLTVV.

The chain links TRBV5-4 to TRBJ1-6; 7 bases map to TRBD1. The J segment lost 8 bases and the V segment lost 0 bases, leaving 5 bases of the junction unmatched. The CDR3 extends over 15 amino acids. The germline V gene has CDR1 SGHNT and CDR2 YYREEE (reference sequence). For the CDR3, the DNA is TGTGCCAGCAGCTTGGGACAGGGTCGGGATTCACCCCTCCACTTT. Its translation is CASSLGQGRDSPLHF.

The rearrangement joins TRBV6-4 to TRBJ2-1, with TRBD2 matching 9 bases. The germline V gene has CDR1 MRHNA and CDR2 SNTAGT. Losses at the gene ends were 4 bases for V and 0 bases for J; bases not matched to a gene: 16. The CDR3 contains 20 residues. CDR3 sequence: CASSVVAGGRGVGSYNEQFF. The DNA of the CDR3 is TGTGCCAGCAGTGTTGTTGCGGGAGGGAGGGGTGTTGGCTCCTACAATGAGCAGTTCTTC.

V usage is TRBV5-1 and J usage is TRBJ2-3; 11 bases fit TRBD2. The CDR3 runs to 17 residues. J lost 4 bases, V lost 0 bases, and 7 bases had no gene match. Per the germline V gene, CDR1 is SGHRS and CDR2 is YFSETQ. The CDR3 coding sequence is TGCGCCAGCAGCTTGGCCGTGGCTAGCGGGGGGCCAGATACGCAGTATTTT. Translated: CASSLAVASGGPDTQYF.

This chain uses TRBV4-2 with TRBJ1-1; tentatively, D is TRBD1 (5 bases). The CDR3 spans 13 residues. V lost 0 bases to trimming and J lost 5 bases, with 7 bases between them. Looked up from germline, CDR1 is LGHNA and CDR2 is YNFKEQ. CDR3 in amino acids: CASSQDGGTEAFF. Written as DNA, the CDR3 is TGTGCCAGCAGCCAAGACGGGGGTACTGAAGCTTTCTTT.

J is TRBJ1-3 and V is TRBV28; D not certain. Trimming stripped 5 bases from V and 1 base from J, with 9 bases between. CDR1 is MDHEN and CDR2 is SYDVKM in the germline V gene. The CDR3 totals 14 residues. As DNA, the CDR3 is TGTGCCAGCAGTAAGCTGCAATCTGGAAACACCATATATTTT. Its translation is CASSKLQSGNTIYF.

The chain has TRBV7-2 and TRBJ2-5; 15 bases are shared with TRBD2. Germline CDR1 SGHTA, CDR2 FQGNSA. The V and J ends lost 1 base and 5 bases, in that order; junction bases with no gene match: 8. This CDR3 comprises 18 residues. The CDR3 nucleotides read TGTGCCAGCAGCTTAGGAGGACTAGCGGGGGGGCTTCGGGAGACCCAGTACTTC. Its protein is CASSLGGLAGGLRETQYF.

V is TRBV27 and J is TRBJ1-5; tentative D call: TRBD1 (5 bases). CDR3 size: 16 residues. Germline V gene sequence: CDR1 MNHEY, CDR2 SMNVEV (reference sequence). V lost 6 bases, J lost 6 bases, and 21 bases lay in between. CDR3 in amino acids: CASSPGIGVVAQPQHF. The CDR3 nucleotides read TGTGCCAGCAGCCCTGGGATAGGGGTGGTCGCTCAGCCCCAGCATTTT.